This T cell receptor beta chain derives from a study of shared clonotypes between healthy human individuals. Losses at the gene ends were 1 base for V and 3 bases for J; bases not matched to a gene: 6. This CDR3 contains 16 residues. Germline V gives CDR1 SGHRS, CDR2 YFSETQ. Generated by immunoSEQ multiplex PCR, the TCRdb table keeps only in-frame clones and is missing some. The table has a few million clones, just over 90% seen once; the top ten hold roughly 0.15%. The gene calls are TRBV5-1 and TRBJ1-2; 10 bases match TRBD1. Sequences were obtained from naive CD4+ T cells sorted from blood. As to subset: CD45RA+ positively selected. This receptor was taken from a man between 18 and 35 years old in good health. For the CDR3, the DNA is TGCGCCAGCAGCTTGATTGGGACAGGGGTCGACTATGGCTACACCTTC. It translates to CASSLIGTGVDYGYTF.